Sequencing of this T cell receptor beta chain was carried out in a study of shared clonotypes between healthy human individuals. Points from the study as a whole: All-four-donor shared clonotypes had higher generation probabilities than non-shared clonotypes did. A handful of donors had roughly 5.2% of their naive CD4 clonotypes in common.

The CDR3 is made up of 14 amino acids. V dropped 6 bases and J dropped 3 bases, with 12 bases sitting between them. Germline V gene sequence: CDR1 SGHRS, CDR2 YFSETQ. Profiling relied on immunoSEQ multiplex PCR, and the TCRdb table lists in-frame clones only, not all of them. The data hold millions of clones, with around 96% observed a single time. CD45RO-negative CD8 cells positively selected for CCR7 made up the naive population, which excluded terminally differentiated effector memory CD45RA+ cells. Each sample came from a Caucasian adult donor living in Nashville, Tennessee. Worth noting for this clone: Its matching antigen is unknown.

The TCR sequence derives from a man younger than 35 in good health. This chain uses TRBV5-1 with TRBJ1-4; D gene uncertain. Sequenced: naive CD8+ T cells sorted from blood. In DNA, the CDR3 is TGCGCCAGCACCGATTACGAGCCTAATGAAAAACTGTTTTTT. This sequence encodes CASTDYEPNEKLFF.